This TCR beta chain is from a study of T-cell memory formation after mild COVID-19. The overall study: TCR clusters were mostly confined to one donor each.

General study points: Contracting CD8+ clones were enriched in EMRA, CD4+ mainly in CM and EM.

The CDR3 is 12 residues long. This clonotype was detected many times. Its antigen is as yet unknown. Its ends do not fully match the called genes, so a read error is possible. TCR alpha and TCR beta cDNA libraries carrying sample barcodes and UMIs were produced by 5'RACE using constant-segment primers. TCRdb itself ran the 5' RACE reads through MiXCR, one entry per CDR3 protein. The profile shows 200,000 to 250,000 distinct CDR3 sequences, just over 9.5% of them singletons. The material sequenced was PBMCs or a T cell subset sorted from them (not recorded which). This sequence originates from a man aged 18-30 years who had mild COVID-19 (a few samples of this study predate the infection). Cell type and time point are not known. The V gene is TRBV12-3 or TRBV12-4, the J gene TRBJ2-5; no clear D. For the CDR3, the DNA is TGCGCCAGCAGCTTGTTAGGAGAGACCCAGTACTTC. Amino acid sequence: CASSLLGETQYF.